These T cell receptor beta chains were read from a single sample in a study of cytomegalovirus exposure and HLA in healthy donors. Profiled with immunoSEQ multiplex PCR; TCRdb holds only in-frame clones, not every one. The profile shows fewer than 90,000 clones, 80% to 85% of them singletons. The sample taken for sequencing was PBMCs. These TCRs come from a woman aged 18-29 years in good health and CMV-seropositive. CDR3s include the opening cysteine and the closing phenylalanine or tryptophan. D genes are given only for firm matches. Clone size is stated in some rows and not others, as once, few, many or a class when expanded.

. | TRBJ1-2 | TRBV5-6 | . | TGTGCCAGCAGCTCCTTCGACAGGTTTGGCGGCTACACCTTC | CASSSFDRFGGYTF
. | TRBJ1-1 | TRBV7-9 | . | TGTGCCAGCAGCTTAGTTTCGGTGAAGAGACGGAGCACTGAAGCTTTCTTT | CASSLVSVKRRSTEAFF
TRBD1 | TRBJ2-7 | TRBV5-1 | . | TGCGCCAGTCGGACAGGAGGTGGTTCCTACGAGCAGTACTTC | CASRTGGGSYEQYF
TRBD2 | TRBJ2-7 | TRBV7-2 | . | TGTGCCAGCAGTACTAGCGGGGGGGGCTCCTACGAGCAGTACTTC | CASSTSGGGSYEQYF
. | TRBJ2-5 | TRBV10-3 | . | TGTGCCATCAGTGACAGGGAAGAGACCCAGTACTTC | CAISDREETQYF
. | TRBJ1-5 | TRBV19 | . | TGTGCCAGTACGGGGGACAGCAATCAGCCCCAGCATTTT | CASTGDSNQPQHF
. | TRBJ2-3 | TRBV27 | . | TGTGCCAGCAGTTTATCAGATGAGACAGATACGCAGTATTTT | CASSLSDETDTQYF
TRBD1 | TRBJ2-7 | TRBV5-6 | . | TGTGCCAGCAGCTCAACAGGGGGCCTATACGAGCAGTACTTC | CASSSTGGLYEQYF
. | TRBJ2-5 | TRBV9 | . | TGTGCCAGCAGCCTAACCCATAGCGGACAAGAGACCCAGTACTTC | CASSLTHSGQETQYF
TRBD2 | TRBJ2-3 | TRBV6-6 | . | TGTGCCAGCAGTTCTCGGGGGGGCACAGATACGCAGTATTTT | CASSSRGGTDTQYF
. | TRBJ1-2 | TRBV28 | . | TGTGCCAGCAGTTTCCCGGGCCAGGGGTGGGACTATGGCTACACCTTC | CASSFPGQGWDYGYTF
TRBD2 | TRBJ2-3 | TRBV27 | . | TGTGCCAGCAGTCCGAGGACTAGCTGGGATACGCAGTATTTT | CASSPRTSWDTQYF
. | TRBJ2-7 | TRBV7-9 | . | TGTGCCAGCAGCTATCCTACGACAGTCTACGAGCAGTACTTC | CASSYPTTVYEQYF
. | TRBJ2-7 | TRBV4-2 | few | TGTGCCAGCAGCTTAAACTACGAGCAGTACTTC | CASSLNYEQYF
TRBD1 | TRBJ1-5 | TRBV27 | . | TGTGCCAGCAGTCTACAGGGGCGCCAGCCCCAGCATTTT | CASSLQGRQPQHF
. | TRBJ1-2 | TRBV6-4 | . | TGTGCCAGCAGTGAGCCGAGACTGGGGACAACCTATGGCTACACCTTC | CASSEPRLGTTYGYTF
TRBD1 | TRBJ2-5 | TRBV9 | . | TGTGCCAGCAGCACGGGGACAGGGAAGGAGACCCAGTACTTC | CASSTGTGKETQYF
TRBD2 | TRBJ2-3 | TRBV4-3 | . | TGCGCCAGCAGCCAAGGGTTGTGGGCTAGCGGAGGGTTTAATACGCAGTATTTT | CASSQGLWASGGFNTQYF
. | TRBJ1-3 | TRBV13 | . | TGTGCCAGCAACCCGACAGACTCTGGAAACACCATATATTTT | CASNPTDSGNTIYF
. | TRBJ2-2 | TRBV27 | . | TGTGCCAGCAAACTAAGGGGTGCGGGAAACACCGGGGAGCTGTTTTTT | CASKLRGAGNTGELFF
. | TRBJ1-1 | TRBV7-6 | . | TGTGCCAGCAGCTTGGGGCTGGCAGAAAGCACTGAAGCTTTCTTT | CASSLGLAESTEAFF
. | TRBJ2-1 | TRBV2 | . | TGTGCCAGCAGTCCGGACATTTACAATGAGCAGTTCTTC | CASSPDIYNEQFF
. | TRBJ2-2 | TRBV6-6 | . | TGTGCCAGCAGTTACTCCCCCAGAAACACCGGGGAGCTGTTTTTT | CASSYSPRNTGELFF
TRBD1 | TRBJ2-7 | TRBV15 | . | TGTGCCACCAGCAGAGACCCCGGGACAGCACTCTACGAGCAGTACTTC | CATSRDPGTALYEQYF
. | TRBJ2-3 | TRBV5-1 | . | TGCGCCAGCAGCTTGGCGGGGGGCACAGATACGCAGTATTTT | CASSLAGGTDTQYF
. | TRBJ1-4 | TRBV21-1 | . | TGTGCCAGCAGGGGGGAGGGTTCAGGTCTTAATGAAAAACTGTTTTTT | CASRGEGSGLNEKLFF
. | TRBJ1-4 | TRBV19 | . | TGTGCCAGTAGTATAGGATCATACCAGGAAAAACTGTTTTTT | CASSIGSYQEKLFF
. | TRBJ2-2 | TRBV15 | . | TGTGCCACCAGCCCCACTCGACTCCTCGGGGAGCTGTTTTTT | CATSPTRLLGELFF
. | TRBJ1-3 | TRBV6-1 | . | TGTGCCAGCAGTGAACGACAGAGCCCCCCTGGAAACACCATATATTTT | CASSERQSPPGNTIYF
TRBD2 | TRBJ2-5 | TRBV28 | . | TGTGCCAGCTGCCGGCGCGACGCTAGCGGGGGACGGACCCAGTACTTC | CASCRRDASGGRTQYF
. | TRBJ1-4 | TRBV30 | . | TGTGCCTGGAGTGCGATGGGGGCGGGTGAAAAACTGTTTTTT | CAWSAMGAGEKLFF
. | TRBJ2-3 | TRBV19 | . | TGTGCCAGTAGTGCCGGACAGCCGTTAGATACGCAGTATTTT | CASSAGQPLDTQYF